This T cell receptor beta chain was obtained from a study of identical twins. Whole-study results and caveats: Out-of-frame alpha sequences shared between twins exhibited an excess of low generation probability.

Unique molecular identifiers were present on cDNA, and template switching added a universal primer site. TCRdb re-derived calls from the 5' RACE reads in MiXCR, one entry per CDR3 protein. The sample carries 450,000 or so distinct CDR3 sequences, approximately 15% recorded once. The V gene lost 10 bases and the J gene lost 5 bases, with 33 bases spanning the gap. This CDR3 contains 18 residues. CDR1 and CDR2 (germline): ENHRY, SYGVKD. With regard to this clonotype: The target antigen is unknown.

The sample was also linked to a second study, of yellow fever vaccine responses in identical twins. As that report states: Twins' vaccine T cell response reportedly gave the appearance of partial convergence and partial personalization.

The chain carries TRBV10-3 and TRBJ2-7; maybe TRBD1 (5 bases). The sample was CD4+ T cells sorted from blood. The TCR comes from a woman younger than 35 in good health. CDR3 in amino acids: CATRVDSTLGSLRNEQYF. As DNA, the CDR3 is TGTGCCACCAGAGTAGACAGTACACTCGGTTCCCTTAGGAACGAGCAGTACTTC.